A single sample is the source of the 29 T cell receptor beta chains below, sequenced in a study of T cell repertoires and Cas9 in healthy adults. Profiling relied on immunoSEQ multiplex PCR, and the TCRdb table lists in-frame clones only, not all of them. The sample contains tens of thousands of clones, around 93% of which appear only once. Specimen: CD4+ effector T cells (CD127+, CD25-, CD137-, CD154-) from PBMCs; culture status not recorded. Receptors were obtained from a human donor in good health.

The rearrangement uses TRBV19 and TRBJ2-2; D is unresolved. Trimming stripped 6 bases from V and 2 bases from J, with 10 bases between. Germline assignment: CDR1 LNHDA and CDR2 SQIVND (reference sequence). The CDR3 is made up of 14 amino acids. The CDR3 nucleotides read TGTGCCAGTAGCCAGCAGGCAAACACCGGGGAGCTGTTTTTT. Amino acid sequence: CASSQQANTGELFF. The complete variable domain, with remaining parts taken from reference TRBV19 and TRBJ2-2, reads DGGITQSPKYLFRKEGQNVTLSCEQNLNHDAMYWYRQDPGQGLRLIYYSQIVNDFQKGDIAEGYSVSREKKESFPLTVTSAQKNPTAFYLCASSQQANTGELFFGEGSRLTVL.

V and J are TRBV19 and TRBJ1-1; tentatively, D is TRBD1 (6 bases). Per germline, CDR1 LNHDA and CDR2 SQIVND (reference sequence). The CDR3 covers 13 residues. Trimming stripped 6 bases from V and 2 bases from J, with 10 bases between. CDR3 sequence: CASRDRLNTEAFF. As DNA, the CDR3 is TGTGCCAGTAGGGACAGACTAAACACTGAAGCTTTCTTT.

The chain links TRBV2 to TRBJ1-5; tentative D call: TRBD1 (5 bases). CDR3 length: 15 residues. V lost 6 bases and J 0 bases, leaving 12 bases between the germline ends. Germline CDR1 is SNHLY and CDR2 is FYNNEI. The CDR3 loop reads CASRALDSSNQPQHF. The CDR3 DNA reads as TGTGCCAGCAGAGCATTAGACAGTAGCAATCAGCCCCAGCATTTT.

This clone was seen once. The J gene is TRBJ2-5, the V gene TRBV11-3, with D perhaps matching TRBD1 (7 bases). The CDR3 consists of 14 residues. Germline CDR1 and CDR2: SGHNT and YENEEA. V was trimmed by 3 bases and J by 2 bases, leaving 10 bases between them. The CDR3 region is CASSLAGQQETQYF. In DNA, the CDR3 is TGTGCCAGCAGCTTGGCGGGACAGCAAGAGACCCAGTACTTC. The variable domain in full, completed from reference TRBV11-3 and TRBJ2-5, reads EAGVVQSPRYKIIEKKQPVAFWCNPISGHNTLYWYLQNLGQGPELLIRYENEEAVDDSQLPKDRFSAERLKGVDSTLKIQPAELGDSAVYLCASSLAGQQETQYFGPGTRLLVL.

The chain has TRBV7-2 and TRBJ1-5, with TRBD1 matching 9 bases. This CDR3 is 17 amino acids long. CDR1 and CDR2 (germline): SGHTA, FQGNSA. After removal of 2 bases from V and 4 bases from J, the junction contained 9 bases not matched to a gene. The CDR3 region has the DNA TGTGCCAGCAGCTTAACAGGGGGCCGGGGCAGGAATCAGCCCCAGCATTTT. Its protein is CASSLTGGRGRNQPQHF.

The chain employs TRBV5-1 and TRBJ1-6, with D possibly matching TRBD1 (5 bases). Germline V gene lookup returns CDR1 SGHRS and CDR2 YFSETQ. V lost 0 bases and J 5 bases, leaving 12 bases between the germline ends. This CDR3 has 16 residues. The CDR3 region is CASSLVTGLNNSPLHF. The CDR3 coding sequence is TGCGCCAGCAGCTTGGTAACAGGCCTCAATAATTCACCCCTCCACTTT.

The chain couples TRBV6-1 to TRBJ2-3, with D tentatively TRBD2 (6 bases). This CDR3 has 15 amino acids. Trimming pared 6 bases from V and 0 bases from J, leaving 13 bases between. Germline V CDR1 and CDR2: MNHNS, SASEGT. In DNA, the CDR3 is TGTGCCAGCAGCAGCCGGGACTTTAGCACAGATACGCAGTATTTT. Protein sequence: CASSSRDFSTDTQYF.

The rearrangement joins TRBV10-3 to TRBJ2-7; 11 positions match TRBD2. CDR1 ENHRY and CDR2 SYGVKD come from the germline V gene. This CDR3 spans 14 amino acids. V lost 7 bases, J lost 5 bases, and 7 bases stayed unmatched. The CDR3 DNA follows: TGTGCCATCACCTTAGCGGGAGGGATCAACGAGCAGTACGTC. Its translation: CAITLAGGINEQYV.

This chain links TRBV7-2 with TRBJ1-5; possible D gene TRBD1, 5 bases. The CDR3 is 14 amino acids. V was shortened by 5 bases and J by 3 bases, with 11 bases between the two germline ends. Germline CDR1 reads SGHTA; CDR2 reads FQGNSA. CDR3 amino acids: CASSLGTINQPQHF. CDR3 nucleotide sequence: TGTGCCAGCAGCCTAGGGACCATCAATCAGCCCCAGCATTTT.

The genes are TRBV7-3 and TRBJ2-7, with D possibly TRBD1 on 6 matching bases. This CDR3 is 18 amino acids long. V gave up 5 bases and J gave up 4 bases, with 27 bases separating them. Germline V lookup: CDR1 SGHTA, CDR2 FQGTGA. CDR3 sequence reads: CASSPSDSDSRFWYEQYV. The CDR3 DNA is TGTGCCAGCAGCCCCTCGGACAGCGACTCCCGATTTTGGTACGAGCAGTACGTC.

This chain joins TRBV7-3 and TRBJ2-1; TRBD2 matches at 12 bases. Germline trimming cut 5 bases from V and 4 bases from J; bases unmatched to any gene: 6. Germline CDR1 is SGHTA and CDR2 is FQGTGA. This CDR3 contains 16 residues. CDR3 nucleotide sequence: TGTGCCAGCAGCCCCAGGACTAGCGGGGCGTACAATGAGCAGTTCTTC. It yields the protein CASSPRTSGAYNEQFF.

The CDR3 nucleotides are TGTGCCAGCAGTAGGGTACGAGCCACCGGGGAGCTGTTTTTT. Translating it yields CASSRVRATGELFF. This chain links TRBV6-5 with TRBJ2-2; D remains ambiguous. Trimming left V 5 bases short and J 4 bases short, with 11 bases between. The V gene's germline CDR1 is MNHEY and CDR2 SVGAGI. The CDR3 length is 14 residues.

The chain couples TRBV19 to TRBJ1-5; D remains unclear. The length of the CDR3 is 13 residues. CDR1 is LNHDA, CDR2 SQIVND, per germline (reference sequence). Trimming pared 6 bases from V and 4 bases from J, leaving 10 bases between. The CDR3 here is CASRSIGNQPQHF. The CDR3 DNA reads as TGTGCCAGTAGGTCCATCGGAAATCAGCCCCAGCATTTT.

The V call is TRBV28, the J call TRBJ2-7; TRBD1 is a possible D gene (5 bases). There are 14 residues in the CDR3. From germline, CDR1 is MDHEN and CDR2 SYDVKM. V lost 3 bases to trimming and J lost 2 bases, with 11 bases between them. CDR3 in DNA: TGTGCCAGCAGTTTGACCCAGGGCACCTACGAGCAGTACGTC. Translated, it gives CASSLTQGTYEQYV.

Only one count was recorded for this clone. The gene calls are TRBV18 and TRBJ1-5; 7 bases map to TRBD1. V lost 3 bases, J lost 7 bases, and 12 bases stayed unmatched. The V gene's germline CDR1 is KGHSH and CDR2 LQKENI. The CDR3 is made up of 16 amino acids. The DNA for the CDR3 is TGTGCCAGCTCACCGCTCGGACAGGCGAATGGGCAGCCCCAGCATTTT. Residues: CASSPLGQANGQPQHF.

The chain is built from TRBV6-5 and TRBJ1-2; 11 positions match TRBD1. Germline assignment: CDR1 MNHEY and CDR2 SVGAGI. V lost 6 bases to trimming and J lost 8 bases; unmatched junction nucleotides: 2. This CDR3 is built from 12 residues. This chain's CDR3 is CASRGTGGGYTF. CDR3 sequence (DNA): TGTGCCAGCAGGGGGACAGGGGGAGGCTACACCTTC.

This clone was observed once. The gene calls are TRBV18 and TRBJ1-1, with TRBD1 matching 12 bases. The CDR3 sequence is 19 residues long. Trimming at V came to 2 bases and at J to 4 bases, leaving 14 bases not matched to a gene. The germline V gene has CDR1 KGHSH and CDR2 LQKENI. This CDR3 reads CASSPTTGTGGLSSTEAFF. As DNA, the CDR3 is TGTGCCAGCTCACCAACTACCGGGACAGGGGGCCTTTCGAGCACTGAAGCTTTCTTT.

This clone showed up just once. J is TRBJ1-4 and V is TRBV4-1; D unresolved. CDR1 is MGHRA, CDR2 YSYEKL, per germline. Trimming left V 4 bases short and J 2 bases short, with 11 bases between. The CDR3 extends over 15 amino acids. The CDR3 DNA follows: TGCGCCAGCAGCCGGACGAGGGTGACTAATGAAAAACTGTTTTTT. This sequence encodes CASSRTRVTNEKLFF.

The gene calls are TRBV7-8 and TRBJ1-5; D not resolved. Germline V lookup: CDR1 SGHVS, CDR2 FQNEAQ. Trimming removed 5 bases at V and 0 bases at J, with 23 bases between. The CDR3 length is 19 residues. CDR3 coding DNA: TGTGCCAGCAGCCCGATCCGTAGAGCCTATATTTCTAGCAATCAGCCCCAGCATTTT. Its translation is CASSPIRRAYISSNQPQHF.

This clone was counted between two and nine times. The chain links TRBV19 to TRBJ1-4, with 9 positions matching TRBD1. V lost 6 bases, J lost 8 bases, and 4 bases stayed unmatched. This CDR3 has 13 amino acids. Germline CDR1 is LNHDA and CDR2 is SQIVND (reference sequence). CDR3: CASSRDREEKLFF. Written as DNA, the CDR3 is TGTGCCAGTAGCAGGGACAGGGAGGAAAAACTGTTTTTT.

The chain combines TRBV7-9 with TRBJ1-2; 8 nucleotides line up with TRBD1. The CDR3 runs 15 residues. V was pared by 1 base and J by 2 bases, with 3 bases of the junction left unmatched. Germline CDR1 is SEHNR and CDR2 is FQNEAQ (reference sequence). CDR3 in DNA: TGTGCCAGCAGCTTAGAGGCAGGGGGCAACTATGGCTACACCTTC. This gives the protein CASSLEAGGNYGYTF.

The chain carries TRBV7-9 and TRBJ2-5; tentatively, D is TRBD1 or TRBD2 (7 bases each). V was cut by 6 bases and J by 1 base, with 12 bases left in between. Germline loops: CDR1 SEHNR, CDR2 FQNEAQ (reference sequence). This CDR3 is built from 14 residues. The CDR3 nucleotides are TGTGCCAGCAGAGGGAGGGGGCCCCAAGAGACCCAGTACTTC. This encodes CASRGRGPQETQYF.

V and J are TRBV6-1 and TRBJ2-7, with 7 nucleotides matching TRBD2. V was clipped by 4 bases and J by 4 bases; unmatched bases: 7. This CDR3 spans 14 amino acids. Germline lookup yields CDR1 MNHNS and CDR2 SASEGT. In nucleotides, the CDR3 is TGTGCCAGCAGTGGGACTAGGGTTAGGTACGAGCAGTACTTC. Translated: CASSGTRVRYEQYF.

This clone was detected only once. The chain employs TRBV19 and TRBJ2-2, with 12 bases that match TRBD1. Germline CDR1 reads LNHDA; CDR2 reads SQIVND (reference sequence). The CDR3 sequence is 16 residues long. Trimming at V came to 3 bases and at J to 6 bases, leaving 5 bases not matched to a gene. In DNA, the CDR3 is TGTGCCAGTAGTATCACCGGGACAGGGGGCGCCGGGGAGCTGTTTTTT. Translated: CASSITGTGGAGELFF.

This chain joins TRBV5-1 and TRBJ1-5; D gene uncertain. The germline V gene has CDR1 SGHRS and CDR2 YFSETQ. V shed 10 bases and J shed 2 bases, with 16 bases lying between them. CDR3 size: 14 residues. The CDR3 DNA follows: TGCGCCCCCTCGATCAGAACGGGCAATCAGCCCCAGCATTTT. Its protein is CAPSIRTGNQPQHF.

This clone was recorded only once. V gene TRBV6-4 combines with J gene TRBJ2-1; no definite D call. Germline V lookup: CDR1 MRHNA, CDR2 SNTAGT. The CDR3 contains 13 residues. Trimming shortened V by 0 bases and J by 4 bases, and 4 bases separated the two germline ends. The DNA for the CDR3 is TGTGCCAGCAGTGACTCAGGGTACAATGAGCAGTTCTTC. It specifies CASSDSGYNEQFF.

This clone was observed once. The chain employs TRBV27 and TRBJ2-7; D remains ambiguous. From germline, CDR1 is MNHEY and CDR2 SMNVEV (reference sequence). The CDR3 sequence is 15 residues long. V was clipped by 7 bases and J by 0 bases, with 16 bases between them. CDR3 in DNA: TGTGCCAGCACCCCCCGGTGGCCGAGCTCCTACGAGCAGTACTTC. Translated, it gives CASTPRWPSSYEQYF.

CDR3 sequence (DNA): TGTGCCAGCTCTCCCCGGGAAACCGCCTCTGGAAACACCATATATTTT. This encodes CASSPRETASGNTIYF. This chain connects TRBV18 to TRBJ1-3, with D unclear. CDR1 is KGHSH, CDR2 LQKENI, per germline. The germline V and J ends were trimmed by 6 bases and 0 bases, with 15 bases remaining between them. The CDR3 loop spans 16 amino acids.

The V and J genes are TRBV29-1 and TRBJ1-5, with D unresolved. The CDR3 has 13 amino acids. The germline V gene encodes CDR1 SQVTM and CDR2 ANQGSEA. Trimming stripped 7 bases from V and 3 bases from J, with 13 bases between. The CDR3 here is CSASLGANQPQHF. In DNA form, the CDR3 reads TGCAGCGCTTCCCTGGGAGCCAATCAGCCCCAGCATTTT.